A single sample is the source of the 16 T cell receptor beta chains below, sequenced in a study of response to subunit inactivated influenza vaccine. TCRdb re-analysed the RT-PCR reads in MiXCR, keeping a single row per CDR3 protein. The sample lists around 200,000 distinct CDR3 sequences, 7.5% to 10% occurring once. Sequencing was performed on non-naive T cells sorted from PBMCs, taken on the day of vaccination. The origin of the receptors is a man aged 50-60 years who received an inactivated influenza vaccine.

The chain has TRBV15 and TRBJ1-5; D remains unclear. Germline-derived CDR1 and CDR2 are LNHNV and YYDKDF (reference sequence). V lost 0 bases to trimming and J lost 2 bases, with 11 bases between them. The CDR3 is made up of 16 amino acids. The CDR3 here is CATSRDSLGGNQPQHF. CDR3 in DNA: TGTGCCACCAGCAGAGATTCGTTGGGTGGCAATCAGCCCCAGCATTTT.

This clonotype was counted at least ten times. The V gene is TRBV7-2, the J gene TRBJ1-3; D remains ambiguous. This CDR3 is built from 14 residues. Trimming took 7 bases from V and 0 from J, leaving 10 bases between them. Per germline, CDR1 SGHTA and CDR2 FQGNSA. The CDR3 DNA is TGTGCCAGCAATTCATTTGCCTCTGGAAACACCATATATTTT. Its translation is CASNSFASGNTIYF.

There are a few counts of this clonotype. The genes are TRBV20-1 and TRBJ1-1, with 10 nucleotides matching TRBD1. V shed 3 bases, J shed 11 bases, and the junction held 6 bases outside the gene matches. CDR3 length: 12 amino acids. Germline CDR1 and CDR2: DFQATT and SNEGSKA (reference sequence). The DNA of the CDR3 is TGCAGTGCTAGCCTACCGGGACAGGGGGCTTTCTTT. Translation: CSASLPGQGAFF.

The table lists this clonotype with a few counts. The chain uses TRBV27 and TRBJ2-5; 12 bases agree with TRBD2. The CDR3 is made up of 14 amino acids. Losses at the gene ends were 6 bases for V and 3 bases for J; bases not matched to a gene: 2. Germline values: CDR1 MNHEY, CDR2 SMNVEV (reference sequence). CDR3 coding DNA: TGTGCCAGCAGACGACTAGCGGGGGAAGAGACCCAGTACTTC. It specifies CASRRLAGEETQYF.

This clonotype was seen a handful of times. The rearrangement uses TRBV11-1 and TRBJ2-3; 7 bases line up with TRBD2. The CDR3 length is 14 residues. Germline CDR1 is SGHAT and CDR2 is FQDESV (reference sequence). Losses at the gene ends were 3 bases for V and 4 bases for J; bases not matched to a gene: 4. The CDR3, as DNA: TGTGCCAGCAGCTTGGGAGGGCCAGCAGATACGCAGTATTTT. This gives the protein CASSLGGPADTQYF. Supplemented by reference TRBV11-1 and TRBJ2-3, the full variable domain reads EAEVAQSPRYKITEKSQAVAFWCDPISGHATLYWYRQILGQGPELLVQFQDESVVDDSQLPKDRFSAERLKGVDSTLKIQPAELGDSAMYLCASSLGGPADTQYFGPGTRLTVL.

This clonotype was observed a few times. This chain links TRBV11-1 with TRBJ2-1; no clear D. The CDR3 runs 15 residues. V was pared by 6 bases and J by 2 bases, with 14 bases between. Germline CDR1 SGHAT, CDR2 FQDESV (reference sequence). This CDR3 is CASRRQSNPYNEQFF. The CDR3 DNA is TGTGCCAGCAGAAGGCAGAGTAACCCCTACAATGAGCAGTTCTTC.

This clonotype has at least ten counts. The chain recombines TRBV7-6 with TRBJ2-7, with D maybe TRBD2 (6 bases). The CDR3 length is 15 residues. V was clipped by 5 bases and J by 2 bases, with 16 bases between them. CDR1 is SGHVS, CDR2 FNYEAQ, per germline. In nucleotides, the CDR3 is TGTGCCAGCAGCCCCAGAGATAGCGGTACCTACGAGCAGTACTTC. Protein: CASSPRDSGTYEQYF.

This clonotype was detected many times. The gene calls are TRBV3-2 and TRBJ2-7. TRBV3-2 is a pseudogene. The CDR3 has 14 residues. The CDR3 nucleotides read TGTGCCAGCAGCGCTCGACAGGGCCCCTACGAGCAGTACTTC. The encoded protein is CASSARQGPYEQYF.

As concerns this clonotype: A much more abundant neighbour one base away suggests this may be a read error. The gene calls are TRBV7-2 and TRBJ2-3, with D possibly matching TRBD2 (6 bases). V was shortened by 4 bases and J by 4 bases, with 15 bases between the two germline ends. Germline V CDR1 and CDR2: SGHTA, FQGNSA. The CDR3 consists of 15 residues. CDR3: CASSSRGSGSDTQYF. The CDR3 nucleotides read TGTGCCAGCAGCTCACGGGGGTCGGGGTCAGATACGCAGTATTTT. Full variable domain (rest looked up from reference TRBV7-2 and TRBJ2-3): GAGVSQSPSNKVTEKGKDVELRCDPISGHTALYWYRQSLGQGLEFLIYFQGNSAPDKSGLPSDRFSAERTGGSVSTLTIQRTQQEDSAVYLCASSSRGSGSDTQYFGPGTRLTVL.

Ten or more counts support this clonotype. The chain couples TRBV5-1 to TRBJ1-6; D is unresolved. The V end was cut by 0 bases, the J end by 9 bases, with 16 bases between. The CDR3 runs to 16 residues. Germline V gene lookup returns CDR1 SGHRS and CDR2 YFSETQ. CDR3: CASSLDGNRGGSPLHF. The CDR3 bases are TGCGCCAGCAGCTTGGACGGAAATCGGGGTGGTTCACCCCTCCACTTT.

The V and J genes are TRBV18 and TRBJ2-1; the D gene is possibly TRBD1 (6 bases). From germline, CDR1 is KGHSH and CDR2 LQKENI. Trimming took off 3 bases at V and 0 bases at J, with 21 bases between the two ends. This CDR3 spans 19 amino acids. CDR3 bases: TGTGCCAGCTCACCGCAATCCTACAGGGTGTCGAGCTCCTACAATGAGCAGTTCTTC. Its translation is CASSPQSYRVSSSYNEQFF.

The sample holds a few counts of this clonotype. J is TRBJ1-1 and V is TRBV28; D not resolved. Germline assignment: CDR1 MDHEN and CDR2 SYDVKM. The CDR3 is 12 amino acids. V gave up 7 bases and J gave up 6 bases, with 12 bases separating them. The CDR3: CASTRIRAEAFF. The DNA of the CDR3 is TGTGCCAGCACCCGTATAAGGGCTGAAGCTTTCTTT. Supplemented by reference TRBV28 and TRBJ1-1, the full variable domain reads DVKVTQSSRYLVKRTGEKVFLECVQDMDHENMFWYRQDPGLGLRLIYFSYDVKMKEKGDIPEGYSVSREKKERFSLILESASTNQTSMYLCASTRIRAEAFFGQGTRLTVV.

This clonotype was counted a few times. The CDR3 region is CASSLGQPYSTDTQYF. CDR3 DNA: TGCGCCAGCAGCTTGGGGCAGCCCTACAGCACAGATACGCAGTATTTT. The chain is built from TRBV5-1 and TRBJ2-3, with D uncertain. Germline values: CDR1 SGHRS, CDR2 YFSETQ. The CDR3 runs 16 residues. Trimming stripped 0 bases from V and 0 bases from J, with 11 bases between.

This clonotype was detected only a few times. The V gene is TRBV20-1, the J gene TRBJ2-7; the match to TRBD2 covers 10 bases. After removal of 1 base from V and 3 bases from J, the junction contained 9 bases not matched to a gene. Germline V lookup: CDR1 DFQATT, CDR2 SNEGSKA (reference sequence). CDR3 length equals 16 residues. The DNA of the CDR3 is TGCAGTGCTAGAGCCAGGCTAGCGGGAGCAGGCTACGAGCAGTACTTC. This encodes CSARARLAGAGYEQYF.

This clonotype occurred a few times. The rearrangement joins TRBV28 to TRBJ2-4; 7 bases are shared with TRBD1. The CDR3 spans 17 residues. Germline V gene sequence: CDR1 MDHEN, CDR2 SYDVKM. V was clipped by 6 bases and J by 1 base; unmatched bases: 12. In DNA, the CDR3 is TGTGCCAGCAGCCGTACAGGGGCCGGAATGGCCAAAAACATTCAGTACTTC. Translation gives CASSRTGAGMAKNIQYF.

The chain carries TRBV18 and TRBJ2-3; D is perhaps TRBD1 or TRBD2 (5 bases each). Germline V gene sequence: CDR1 KGHSH, CDR2 LQKENI. The length of the CDR3 is 13 residues. V was clipped by 0 bases and J by 8 bases, with 9 bases between them. CDR3 residues: CASSPPAGTTQYF. The CDR3 bases are TGTGCCAGCTCACCACCGGCAGGGACTACGCAGTATTTT.